The source of this T cell receptor beta chain is a study of blood T cell repertoires in COVID-19. Authors' processing steps: Amplified reference gene primers provided the basis for estimating nucleated cell counts. The assay was immunoSEQ multiplex PCR, and TCRdb's table has in-frame clones only and misses some. V, J and clone size are taken as reported in that table, and D and trimming were inferred from the DNA itself. The sample carries roughly 150,000 clones, 80% to 85% recorded once. This clone was observed a few times. The sample contains more than one DNA sequence encoding this CDR3. The J segment lost 3 bases and the V segment lost 6 bases, leaving 3 bases of the junction unmatched. CDR1 is SQVTM, CDR2 ANQGSEA, per germline. This CDR3 spans 12 amino acids.

The sequence came from a man aged 65-85 years with active or convalescent COVID-19. The sequenced material came from peripheral blood. The gene calls are TRBV29-1 and TRBJ1-1; 8 nucleotides line up with TRBD1. The CDR3 DNA reads TGCAGCGTGAGGACAGGGTACACTGAAGCTTTCTTT. This codes for CSVRTGYTEAFF.